The 21 T cell receptor beta chains reported below all come from one sample, sequenced in a study of T cell responses to AZD1222 COVID-19 vaccine. Clones were read by immunoSEQ multiplex PCR, and TCRdb kept only the in-frame ones, dropping some. The sample has some 140,000 clones; about four fifths are singletons. The specimen was peripheral blood, collected on day 0 of AZD1222 vaccination. The receptors come from an adult in good health.

CDR3 protein: CASGYGETPGAINTEAFF. CDR3 DNA sequence: TGTGCTAGTGGTTACGGGGAAACTCCAGGGGCGATAAACACTGAAGCTTTCTTT. The chain has TRBV12-5 and TRBJ1-1, with D maybe TRBD1 (6 bases). The CDR3 covers 18 residues. Trimming took 4 bases from V and 2 from J, leaving 23 bases between them. Germline V lookup: CDR1 LGHNT, CDR2 FRNRAP. Looking up the rest from reference TRBV12-5 and TRBJ1-1 gives the full variable domain: DARVTQTPRHKVTEMGQEVTMRCQPILGHNTVFWYRQTMMQGLELLAYFRNRAPLDDSGMPKDRFSAEMPDATLATLKIQPSEPRDSAVYFCASGYGETPGAINTEAFFGQGTRLTVV.

The rearrangement uses TRBV9 and TRBJ1-4, with D perhaps TRBD1 (6 bases). CDR3 length: 14 amino acids. Germline V gene data show CDR1 as SGDLS and CDR2 as YYNGEE. Between the trimmed V and J ends, which lost 4 bases and 2 bases, there was a span of 9 bases. The CDR3 sequence is CASSKGGTNEKLFF. Written as DNA, the CDR3 is TGTGCCAGCAGCAAAGGGGGTACTAATGAAAAACTGTTTTTT.

In this sample, this clone turned up once. The V call is TRBV28, the J call TRBJ2-1; 9 positions agree with TRBD2. Losses at the gene ends were 10 bases for V and 5 bases for J; bases not matched to a gene: 15. Germline assignment: CDR1 MDHEN and CDR2 SYDVKM. This CDR3 is 16 amino acids long. As DNA, the CDR3 is TGTGCCACCACACTCCCGGGACTAGCAATGGACAATGAGCAGTTCTTC. Amino acid sequence: CATTLPGLAMDNEQFF.

The rearrangement uses TRBV4-2 and TRBJ1-2; D possibly corresponds to TRBD1 (5 bases). Germline lookup yields CDR1 LGHNA and CDR2 YNFKEQ. The V end was cut by 6 bases, the J end by 2 bases, with 10 bases between. CDR3 length equals 13 residues. CDR3 sequence: CASRSGTNYGYTF. CDR3 in DNA: TGTGCCAGCAGGTCGGGGACGAACTATGGCTACACCTTC.

The J gene is TRBJ2-2, the V gene TRBV3-1 (or the pseudogene TRBV3-2); D remains unclear. V was shortened by 0 bases and J by 3 bases, with 5 bases between the two germline ends. This CDR3 is 14 amino acids long. Germline assignment: CDR1 LGHDT and CDR2 YNNKEL (reference sequence). The CDR3 sequence is CASSQDPYTGELFF. In DNA form, the CDR3 reads TGTGCCAGCAGCCAAGATCCTTACACCGGGGAGCTGTTTTTT.

The gene calls are TRBV27 and TRBJ1-2, with a possible D match to TRBD1 (5 bases). V was pared by 11 bases and J by 6 bases, with 16 bases between. This CDR3 is built from 12 residues. CDR1 and CDR2 (germline): MNHEY, SMNVEV (reference sequence). The CDR3, as DNA: TGTGCCGCGGGGGGAGCTTGGGATGGCTACACCTTC. Protein: CAAGGAWDGYTF.

V and J are TRBV4-1 and TRBJ1-1; D remains unclear. The V gene's germline CDR1 is MGHRA and CDR2 YSYEKL. The V and J ends lost 3 bases and 1 base respectively, with 3 bases between them. This CDR3 region has 12 residues. The CDR3: CASSHQNTEAFF. DNA of the CDR3: TGCGCCAGCAGCCACCAGAACACTGAAGCTTTCTTT.

This sequence joins TRBV5-6 and TRBJ2-1, with a possible D match to TRBD2 (6 bases). The CDR3 extends over 14 amino acids. CDR1 is SGHDT and CDR2 is YYEEEE in the germline V gene. Trimming removed 4 bases at V and 5 bases at J, with 13 bases between. The CDR3 sequence: CASSPVSGDNEQFF. The CDR3 DNA reads TGTGCCAGCAGCCCCGTTTCGGGGGACAATGAGCAGTTCTTC.

V and J are TRBV5-1 and TRBJ2-2, with D perhaps given as TRBD1 or TRBD2 (5 bases each). Trimming shortened V by 4 bases and J by 0 bases, and 7 bases separated the two germline ends. The CDR3 runs to 14 residues. The germline CDR1 and CDR2 sequences are SGHRS and YFSETQ. The CDR3 protein is CASSPGPNTGELFF. CDR3 sequence (DNA): TGCGCCAGCAGCCCGGGACCGAACACCGGGGAGCTGTTTTTT.

The rearrangement uses TRBV18 and TRBJ1-5; D remains ambiguous. Deletions cut 3 bases from V and 0 bases from J, with 9 bases between. The CDR3 runs 15 residues. Germline V CDR1 and CDR2: KGHSH, LQKENI. The DNA for the CDR3 is TGTGCCAGCTCACCGGCTGGGAATAGCAATCAGCCCCAGCATTTT. It codes for CASSPAGNSNQPQHF.

V is TRBV29-1 and J is TRBJ2-3, with TRBD1 matching 10 bases. The V and J ends lost 5 bases and 0 bases, in that order; junction bases with no gene match: 17. The CDR3 consists of 19 residues. Germline V CDR1 and CDR2: SQVTM, ANQGSEA. The CDR3 region has the DNA TGCAGCGTTCCTGGGTTCAGACAGGGGGCTCAAACTAGCACAGATACGCAGTATTTT. Protein sequence: CSVPGFRQGAQTSTDTQYF.

The chain recombines TRBV6-6 with TRBJ1-2; 9 bases are a match to TRBD1. The CDR3 consists of 17 residues. The V and J ends lost 5 bases and 2 bases, in that order; junction bases with no gene match: 12. CDR1 and CDR2 (germline): MNHNY, SVGAGI (reference sequence). In DNA form, the CDR3 reads TGTGCCAGCAGTCCGCGAGAGGGACAGGGCGCAAACTATGGCTACACCTTC. Residues: CASSPREGQGANYGYTF.

The chain joins TRBV11-3 to TRBJ2-7; tentatively, D is TRBD1 (6 bases). Per germline, CDR1 SGHNT and CDR2 YENEEA. Deletions cut 2 bases from V and 6 bases from J, with 17 bases between. This CDR3 is 15 amino acids long. CDR3 sequence (DNA): TGTGCCAGCAGCTTATCCGGGACAAACGGCCTCGAGCAGTACTTC. It codes for CASSLSGTNGLEQYF.

The genes are TRBV18 and TRBJ1-2; D is uncertain. V was clipped by 2 bases and J by 6 bases, with 10 bases between them. Germline V CDR1 and CDR2: KGHSH, LQKENI. CDR3 length equals 13 residues. The chain's CDR3 is CASSPKFGDGYTF. DNA for the CDR3: TGTGCCAGCTCACCAAAGTTCGGAGATGGCTACACCTTC.

The genes are TRBV27 and TRBJ1-1; 8 nucleotides align to TRBD1. The V gene end was trimmed by 8 bases and the J gene end by 7 bases; junction bases not matched to a gene: 9. Germline V gives CDR1 MNHEY, CDR2 SMNVEV (reference sequence). This CDR3 has 13 residues. The CDR3 region is CASSSWDRREAFF. CDR3 in DNA: TGTGCCAGCTCTTCCTGGGACAGGCGTGAAGCTTTCTTT.

V usage is TRBV3-1 (or the pseudogene TRBV3-2) and J usage is TRBJ2-6, with D possibly TRBD1 on 5 matching bases. Germline CDR1 reads LGHDT; CDR2 reads YNNKEL (reference sequence). Trimming stripped 0 bases from V and 10 bases from J, with 28 bases between. The CDR3 extends over 20 amino acids. This chain's CDR3 is CASSQDRSREDRGRGNVLTF. DNA of the CDR3: TGTGCCAGCAGCCAAGATAGGTCACGCGAGGATAGAGGTAGGGGAAACGTCCTGACTTTC.

CDR3: CASSEEIPANNQPQHF. The CDR3 DNA reads as TGTGCCAGCAGTGAAGAGATTCCCGCTAACAATCAGCCCCAGCATTTT. This chain connects TRBV6-1 to TRBJ1-5; no definite D call. This CDR3 has 16 amino acids. The germline V gene encodes CDR1 MNHNS and CDR2 SASEGT. V was trimmed by 1 base and J by 3 bases, leaving 13 bases between them.

The chain has TRBV19 and TRBJ1-2, with a weak D call TRBD1 (5 bases). CDR1 and CDR2 (germline): LNHDA, SQIVND (reference sequence). V lost 11 bases to trimming and J lost 8 bases, with 21 bases between them. The CDR3 has 13 residues. CDR3: CAGRGPQTGGYTF. The CDR3 DNA follows: TGTGCCGGGAGGGGACCACAAACGGGAGGCTACACCTTC. Full variable domain (remainder filled in from reference TRBV19 and TRBJ1-2): DGGITQSPKYLFRKEGQNVTLSCEQNLNHDAMYWYRQDPGQGLRLIYYSQIVNDFQKGDIAEGYSVSREKKESFPLTVTSAQKNPTAFYLCAGRGPQTGGYTFGSGTRLTVV.

This clone showed up just once. V gene TRBV5-4 combines with J gene TRBJ1-2; weak D call: TRBD1 (5 bases). CDR3 length: 13 residues. The germline V gene encodes CDR1 SGHNT and CDR2 YYREEE (reference sequence). Trimming cost V 0 bases and J 6 bases, with 9 bases left between them. The CDR3 region has the DNA TGTGCCAGCAGCTTGGGACAGCGTAATGGCTACACCTTC. Translation: CASSLGQRNGYTF. Variable domain in full (rest from reference TRBV5-4 and TRBJ1-2): ETGVTQSPTHLIKTRGQQVTLRCSSQSGHNTVSWYQQALGQGPQFIFQYYREEENGRGNFPPRFSGLQFPNYSSELNVNALELDDSALYLCASSLGQRNGYTFGSGTRLTVV.

A remark on this clone: In the same sample, other DNA sequences code for this CDR3. V is TRBV28 and J is TRBJ2-2; D is perhaps TRBD1 or TRBD2 (7 bases each). The CDR3 is 15 amino acids. The germline V gene has CDR1 MDHEN and CDR2 SYDVKM. Trimming left V 5 bases short and J 2 bases short, with 12 bases between. CDR3 DNA sequence: TGTGCCAGCAGTGCAGGGGGACTAAACACCGGGGAGCTGTTTTTT. This gives the protein CASSAGGLNTGELFF.

The rearrangement joins TRBV30 to TRBJ1-1, with 8 bases identical to TRBD1. The ends lost 8 bases at V and 1 base at J; junction bases unmatched: 9. The CDR3 has 14 amino acids. The germline CDR1 and CDR2 sequences are GTSNPN and SVGIG (reference sequence). CDR3 DNA sequence: TGTGCCGGAGTGTTCAGGGGGCCGAACACTGAAGCTTTCTTT. Its protein is CAGVFRGPNTEAFF. Filled out from reference TRBV30 and TRBJ1-1, the complete variable domain reads SQTIHQWPATLVQPVGSPLSLECTVEGTSNPNLYWYRQAAGRGLQLLFYSVGIGQISSEVPQNLSASRPQDRQFILSSKKLLLSDSGFYLCAGVFRGPNTEAFFGQGTRLTVV.